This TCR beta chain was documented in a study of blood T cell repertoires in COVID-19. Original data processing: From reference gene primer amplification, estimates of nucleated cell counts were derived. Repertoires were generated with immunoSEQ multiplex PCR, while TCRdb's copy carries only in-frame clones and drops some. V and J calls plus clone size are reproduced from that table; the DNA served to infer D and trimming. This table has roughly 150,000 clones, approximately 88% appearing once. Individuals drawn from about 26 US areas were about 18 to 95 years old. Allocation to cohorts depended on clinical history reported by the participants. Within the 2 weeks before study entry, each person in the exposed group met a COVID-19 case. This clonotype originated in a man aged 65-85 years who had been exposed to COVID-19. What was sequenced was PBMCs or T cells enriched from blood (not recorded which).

In DNA, the CDR3 is TGTGCCAGCTCACGAGGGAGGGGGACCAATCAGCCCCAGCATTTT. Translation: CASSRGRGTNQPQHF. The chain employs TRBV18 and TRBJ1-5; weak D call: TRBD1 (6 bases). The length of the CDR3 is 15 residues. Germline lookup yields CDR1 KGHSH and CDR2 LQKENI. V lost 4 bases and J 3 bases, leaving 13 bases between the germline ends.